Listed below are T cell receptor beta chains from one sample, sequenced in a study of shared T cell receptors in the human thymus. Sequenced by immunoSEQ multiplex PCR; TCRdb stores in-frame clones only, minus some. This table holds 650,000 to 950,000 clones, over 75% found once. The sample also formed part of further work on human thymus T cells.

Sequencing used thymocytes. The receptors were sampled from a girl younger than two with a congenital heart defect. Each CDR3 is given with its conserved first and last residue. A D gene is named only where the DNA matches it firmly. Expanded clones get a size class; other rows say once, few or many, or leave the size out.

j_call clone_size d_call v_call cdr3_aa cdr3_nt
TRBJ1-2 - TRBD1 TRBV7-9 CASRRRIMTGTYGYTF TGTGCCAGCAGACGGAGAATAATGACAGGGACCTATGGCTACACCTTC
TRBJ1-2 - - TRBV12-5 CASGLVQGGVGYTF TGTGCTAGTGGTTTGGTACAGGGAGGGGTTGGCTACACCTTC
TRBJ1-6 - - TRBV19 CASREAGDEDNSPLHF TGTGCCAGTAGGGAGGCGGGGGACGAGGATAATTCACCCCTCCACTTT
TRBJ1-6 - TRBD1 TRBV27 CASSASPGTDNSPLHF TGTGCCAGCAGTGCCTCTCCCGGGACAGATAATTCACCCCTCCACTTT
TRBJ1-6 once TRBD1 TRBV10-3 CATRLGRGGEDSPLHF TGTGCCACCAGATTAGGTAGAGGGGGCGAGGATTCACCCCTCCACTTT
TRBJ2-3 - TRBD1 TRBV5-4 CASSFSRPDRRSPYTDTQYF TGTGCCAGCAGCTTCAGTAGACCGGACAGGAGATCTCCTTACACAGATACGCAGTATTTT
TRBJ1-1 - TRBD1 TRBV10-3 CAIGGTGVGTEAFF TGTGCCATCGGGGGGACAGGGGTGGGAACTGAAGCTTTCTTT
TRBJ1-2 - TRBD1 TRBV19 CASSIDLVGGAYGYTF TGTGCCAGTAGTATAGATCTGGTAGGGGGCGCCTATGGCTACACCTTC
TRBJ1-2 - TRBD1 TRBV6-5 CASSYSGGTDNYGYTF TGTGCCAGCAGTTACTCCGGCGGGACAGATAACTATGGCTACACCTTC
TRBJ1-2 - - TRBV19 CASGSRSGGYTF TGTGCCAGTGGGTCCCGCTCGGGTGGCTACACCTTC
TRBJ1-2 - - TRBV4-3 CASSQGISSRRTNYGYTF TGCGCCAGCAGCCAAGGGATTTCTTCGCGGAGGACTAACTATGGCTACACCTTC
TRBJ2-7 once TRBD1 TRBV6-5 CASRGGTGASYEQYF TGTGCCAGCAGGGGCGGGACAGGGGCATCCTACGAGCAGTACTTC
TRBJ1-2 - - TRBV29-1 CSVQGVLGYTF TGCAGCGTACAGGGAGTCCTTGGCTACACCTTC
TRBJ1-5 once - TRBV10-3 CAISVHAGNQPQHF TGTGCCATCAGTGTACATGCGGGCAATCAGCCCCAGCATTTT
TRBJ1-2 - - TRBV2 CASSVGGVNYGYTF TGTGCCAGCAGTGTAGGGGGGGTTAACTATGGCTACACCTTC
TRBJ2-5 once TRBD1 TRBV7-2 CASSLEDRTPIGETQYF TGTGCCAGCAGCCTTGAGGACAGGACCCCAATAGGAGAGACCCAGTACTTC
TRBJ2-6 - - TRBV27 CASSRRGGSLGANVLTF TGTGCCAGCAGTCGCAGGGGTGGATCTCTCGGGGCCAACGTCCTGACTTTC
TRBJ1-1 - - TRBV7-2 CASSLVEEEMNTEAFF TGTGCCAGCAGCTTAGTTGAGGAGGAGATGAACACTGAAGCTTTCTTT
TRBJ1-3 - - TRBV9 CASSVWAADSGNTIYF TGTGCCAGCAGCGTATGGGCAGCCGACTCTGGAAACACCATATATTTT
TRBJ1-5 - - TRBV7-2 CASSPGLGQPQHF TGTGCCAGCAGCCCAGGGCTGGGACAGCCCCAGCATTTT
TRBJ2-7 - TRBD2 TRBV28 CASSFMGRGEQYF TGTGCCAGCAGTTTTATGGGGAGGGGCGAGCAGTACTTC
TRBJ2-7 - TRBD1 TRBV11-2 CASSPGEGTGGSYEQYF TGTGCCAGCAGCCCAGGGGAAGGGACAGGGGGTTCCTACGAGCAGTACTTC
TRBJ2-3 - TRBD2 TRBV30 CAWGVAGGGCADTQYF TGTGCCTGGGGGGTCGCCGGGGGGGGATGTGCAGATACGCAGTATTTT
TRBJ2-4 - - TRBV6-6 CASTINRTALQDIQYF TGTGCCAGCACCATAAATAGAACAGCACTACAGGACATTCAGTACTTC
TRBJ1-1 once TRBD1 TRBV5-4 CASSSPGGAIQNTEAFF TGTGCCAGCAGCTCCCCAGGGGGCGCAATCCAGAACACTGAAGCTTTCTTT
TRBJ1-5 few - TRBV6-1 CASSSLPGVDQPQHF TGTGCCAGCAGTTCTCTCCCGGGGGTGGATCAGCCCCAGCATTTT
TRBJ1-2 - TRBD1 TRBV6-5 CASSYSGTGGRGYTF TGTGCCAGCAGTTACTCGGGGACAGGGGGGAGGGGCTACACCTTC
TRBJ2-3 - - TRBV10-2 CASSLVTLEQYF TGCGCCAGCAGTCTAGTAACCCTGGAGCAGTATTTT
TRBJ1-1 - TRBD1 TRBV12-5 CASGLRDPKGTGGTEAFF TGTGCTAGTGGTTTGCGTGACCCGAAAGGGACAGGGGGCACTGAAGCTTTCTTT
TRBJ1-5 - - TRBV11-2 CASSSRGGDQPQHF TGTGCCAGCAGCTCCCGGGGGGGTGATCAGCCCCAGCATTTT
TRBJ2-5 once - TRBV5-5 CASSLAGNIQTQYF TGTGCCAGCAGCTTGGCCGGGAACATTCAGACCCAGTACTTC
TRBJ2-2 - - TRBV5-1 CASSSAQGKNTGELFF TGCGCCAGCAGCTCAGCCCAGGGAAAGAACACCGGGGAGCTGTTTTTT
TRBJ1-2 - - TRBV4-3 CASSQISGRAALNYGYTF TGCGCCAGCAGCCAAATATCCGGCAGGGCGGCCCTAAACTATGGCTACACCTTC
TRBJ1-1 - - TRBV7-2 CASIGAGSGVTEAFF TGTGCCAGCATTGGTGCAGGGTCGGGGGTCACTGAAGCTTTCTTT
TRBJ2-3 once TRBD2 TRBV7-8 CASSSQPGTSGGGHHTDTQYF TGTGCCAGCAGCTCCCAACCCGGGACTAGCGGGGGGGGACATCACACAGATACGCAGTATTTT